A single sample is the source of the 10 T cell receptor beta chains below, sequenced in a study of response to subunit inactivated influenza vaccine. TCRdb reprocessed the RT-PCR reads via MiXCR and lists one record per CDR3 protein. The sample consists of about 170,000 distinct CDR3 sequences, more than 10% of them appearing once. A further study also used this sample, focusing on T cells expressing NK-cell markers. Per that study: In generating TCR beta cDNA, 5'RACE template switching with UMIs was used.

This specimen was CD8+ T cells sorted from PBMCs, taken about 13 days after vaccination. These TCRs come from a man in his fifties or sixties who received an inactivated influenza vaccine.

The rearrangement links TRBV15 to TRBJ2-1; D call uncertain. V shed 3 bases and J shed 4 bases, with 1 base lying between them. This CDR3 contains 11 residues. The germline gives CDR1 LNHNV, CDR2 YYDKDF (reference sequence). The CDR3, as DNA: TGTGCCACCAGCAGGTACAATGAGCAGTTCTTC. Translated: CATSRYNEQFF.

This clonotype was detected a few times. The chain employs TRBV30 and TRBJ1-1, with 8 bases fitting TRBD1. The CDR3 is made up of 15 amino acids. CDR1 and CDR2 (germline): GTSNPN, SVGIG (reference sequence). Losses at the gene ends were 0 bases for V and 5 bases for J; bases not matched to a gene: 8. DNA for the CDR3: TGTGCCTGGAGTGTACCAGGGGGCGGTCAGACTGAAGCTTTCTTT. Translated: CAWSVPGGGQTEAFF.

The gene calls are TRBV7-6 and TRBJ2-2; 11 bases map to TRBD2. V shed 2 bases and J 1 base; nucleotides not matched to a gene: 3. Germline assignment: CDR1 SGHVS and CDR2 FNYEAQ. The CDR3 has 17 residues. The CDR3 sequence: CASSLYLAGGNTGELFF. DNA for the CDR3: TGTGCCAGCAGCTTATACCTAGCGGGGGGGAACACCGGGGAGCTGTTTTTT.

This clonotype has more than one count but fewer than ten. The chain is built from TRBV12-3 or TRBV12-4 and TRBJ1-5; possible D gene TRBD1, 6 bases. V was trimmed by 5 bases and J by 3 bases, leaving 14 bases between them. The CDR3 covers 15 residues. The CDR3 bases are TGTGCCAGCAGTCCGTCGGACAGCCTCAATCAGCCCCAGCATTTT. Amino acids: CASSPSDSLNQPQHF.

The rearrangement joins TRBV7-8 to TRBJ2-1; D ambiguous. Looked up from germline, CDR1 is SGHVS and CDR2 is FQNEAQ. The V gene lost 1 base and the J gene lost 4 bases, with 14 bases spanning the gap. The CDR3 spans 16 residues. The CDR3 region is CASSLEGRSLYNEQFF. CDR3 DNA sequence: TGTGCCAGCAGCTTAGAAGGGCGCTCCCTGTACAATGAGCAGTTCTTC.

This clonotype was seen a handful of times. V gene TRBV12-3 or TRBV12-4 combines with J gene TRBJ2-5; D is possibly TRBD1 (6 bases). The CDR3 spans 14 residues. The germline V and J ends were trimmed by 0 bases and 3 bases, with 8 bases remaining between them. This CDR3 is CASSLAPGEETQYF. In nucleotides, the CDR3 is TGTGCCAGCAGTTTAGCGCCAGGGGAAGAGACCCAGTACTTC.

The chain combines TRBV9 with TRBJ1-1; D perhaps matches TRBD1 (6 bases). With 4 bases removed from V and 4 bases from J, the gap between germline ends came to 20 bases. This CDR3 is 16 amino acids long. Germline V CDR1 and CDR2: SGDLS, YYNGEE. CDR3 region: CASSQGWGTWGTEAFF. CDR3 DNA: TGTGCCAGCAGCCAGGGGTGGGGGACCTGGGGCACTGAAGCTTTCTTT.

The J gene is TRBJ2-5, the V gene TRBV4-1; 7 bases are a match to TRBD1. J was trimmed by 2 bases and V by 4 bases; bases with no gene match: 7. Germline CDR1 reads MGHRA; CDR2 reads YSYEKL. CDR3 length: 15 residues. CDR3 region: CASSPRTGPQETQYF. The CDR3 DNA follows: TGCGCCAGCAGCCCGAGGACAGGACCTCAAGAGACCCAGTACTTC.

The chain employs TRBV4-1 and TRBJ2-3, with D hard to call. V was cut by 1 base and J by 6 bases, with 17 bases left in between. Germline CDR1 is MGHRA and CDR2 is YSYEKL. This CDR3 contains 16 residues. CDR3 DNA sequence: TGCGCCAGCAGCCAAGGGAGTAGTCTCTTCGGGGATACGCAGTATTTT. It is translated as CASSQGSSLFGDTQYF.

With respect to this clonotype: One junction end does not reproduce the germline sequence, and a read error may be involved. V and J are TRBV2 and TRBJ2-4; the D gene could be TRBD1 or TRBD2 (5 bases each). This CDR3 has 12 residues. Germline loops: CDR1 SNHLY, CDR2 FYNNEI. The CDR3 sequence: CASSAGNRQGSF. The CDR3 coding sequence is TGTGCCAGCAGTGCCGGGAACAGGCAAGGAAGCTTC. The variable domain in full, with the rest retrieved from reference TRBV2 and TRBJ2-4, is EPEVTQTPSHQVTQMGQEVILRCVPISNHLYFYWYRQILGQKVEFLVSFYNNEISEKSEIFDDQFSVERPDGSNFTLKIRSTKLEDSAMYFCASSAGNRQGSFGAGTRLSVL.